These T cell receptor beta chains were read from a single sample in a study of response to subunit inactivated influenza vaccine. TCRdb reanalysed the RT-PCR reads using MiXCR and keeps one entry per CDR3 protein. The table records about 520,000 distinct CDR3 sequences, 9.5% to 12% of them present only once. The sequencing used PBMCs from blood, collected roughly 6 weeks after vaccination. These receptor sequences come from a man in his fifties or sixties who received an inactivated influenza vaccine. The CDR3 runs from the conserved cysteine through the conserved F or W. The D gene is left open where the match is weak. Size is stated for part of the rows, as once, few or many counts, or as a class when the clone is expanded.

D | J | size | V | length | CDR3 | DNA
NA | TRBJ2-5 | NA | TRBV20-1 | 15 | CSARVRALPQETQYF | TGCAGTGCTAGAGTTAGGGCTCTTCCGCAAGAGACCCAGTACTTC
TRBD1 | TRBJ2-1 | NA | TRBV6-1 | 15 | CASSTRDRVYNEQFF | TGTGCCAGCAGTACCCGGGACAGGGTCTACAATGAGCAGTTCTTC
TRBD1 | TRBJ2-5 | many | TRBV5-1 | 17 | CASSLSPGTANQETQYF | TGCGCCAGCAGCCTAAGCCCTGGGACAGCCAACCAAGAGACCCAGTACTTC
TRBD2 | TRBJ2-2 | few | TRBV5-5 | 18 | CASSLAVSGGTNTGELFF | TGTGCCAGCAGCTTGGCCGTTAGCGGGGGAACGAACACCGGGGAGCTGTTTTTT
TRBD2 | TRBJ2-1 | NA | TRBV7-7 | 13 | CASSLQREGEQFF | TGTGCCAGCAGCTTACAGCGGGAGGGTGAGCAGTTCTTC
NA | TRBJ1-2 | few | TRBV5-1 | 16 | CASSWTLGLQNYGYTF | TGCGCCAGCAGCTGGACTTTGGGACTCCAGAACTATGGCTACACCTTC
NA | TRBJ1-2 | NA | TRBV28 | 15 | CASSLLRGENYGYTF | TGTGCCAGCAGTTTACTCCGGGGGGAGAACTATGGCTACACCTTC
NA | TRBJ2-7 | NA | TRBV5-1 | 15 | CASSLEGGTIYEQYF | TGCGCCAGCAGCTTGGAAGGGGGTACGATTTACGAGCAGTACTTC
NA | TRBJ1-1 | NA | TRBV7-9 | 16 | CASSLLPGSMNTEAFF | TGTGCCAGCAGCCTATTGCCAGGGAGCATGAACACTGAAGCTTTCTTT
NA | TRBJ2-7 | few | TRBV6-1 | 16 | CASSHGPNPTLYEQYF | TGTGCCAGCAGCCACGGGCCGAATCCGACCCTCTACGAGCAGTACTTC
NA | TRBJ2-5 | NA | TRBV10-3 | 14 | CAISESSLGETQYF | TGTGCCATCAGTGAGTCGAGCCTTGGGGAGACCCAGTACTTC
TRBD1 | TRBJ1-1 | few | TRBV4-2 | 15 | CASSQEGQVGAEAFF | TGTGCCAGCAGCCAAGAGGGACAGGTTGGGGCTGAAGCTTTCTTT
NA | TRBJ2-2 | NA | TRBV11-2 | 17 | CASSLDLTGIATGELFF | TGTGCCAGCAGCCTCGACCTAACAGGGATTGCCACCGGGGAGCTGTTTTTT
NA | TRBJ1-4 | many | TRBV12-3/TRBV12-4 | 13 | CASQKGYYEKLFF | TGTGCCAGCCAGAAGGGGTATTATGAAAAACTGTTTTTT
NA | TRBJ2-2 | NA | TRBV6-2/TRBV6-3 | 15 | CASSYPHLSTGELFF | TGTGCCAGCAGTTACCCCCATCTGAGCACCGGGGAGCTGTTTTTT
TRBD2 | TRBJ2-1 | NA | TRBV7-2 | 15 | CASSLPAGGYNEQFF | TGTGCCAGCAGCTTACCAGCGGGGGGCTACAATGAGCAGTTCTTC
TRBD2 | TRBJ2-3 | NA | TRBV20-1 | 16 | CSARRASGGTPGPQYF | TGCAGTGCTAGGAGGGCTAGCGGGGGGACTCCGGGGCCGCAGTATTTT
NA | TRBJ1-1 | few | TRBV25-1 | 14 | CASSDSGFNTEAFF | TGTGCCAGCAGTGATTCCGGGTTCAACACTGAAGCTTTCTTT
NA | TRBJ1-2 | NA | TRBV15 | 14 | CATSRDRGSLGYTF | TGTGCCACCAGCAGAGATCGGGGGTCATTGGGCTACACCTTC
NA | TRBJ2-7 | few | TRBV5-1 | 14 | CASSLMDGAYEQYF | TGCGCCAGCAGCTTGATGGACGGGGCCTACGAGCAGTACTTC
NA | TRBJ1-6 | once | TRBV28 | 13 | CASRPLGLSPLHF | TGTGCCAGCAGGCCGTTGGGTCTGTCACCCCTCCACTTT
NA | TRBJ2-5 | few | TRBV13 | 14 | CASSRGGNQETQYF | TGTGCCAGCAGTAGAGGGGGAAACCAAGAGACCCAGTACTTC
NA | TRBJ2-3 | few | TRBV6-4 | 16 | CASSDSTGGLTDTQYF | TGTGCCAGCAGTGACTCGACCGGGGGCCTCACAGATACGCAGTATTTT
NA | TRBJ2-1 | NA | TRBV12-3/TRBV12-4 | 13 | CASGSGSNDEQFF | TGTGCCAGCGGTAGCGGAAGTAACGATGAGCAGTTCTTC
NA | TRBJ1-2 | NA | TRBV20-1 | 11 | CSPGGAAGYTF | TGCAGCCCCGGGGGCGCGGCTGGCTACACCTTC
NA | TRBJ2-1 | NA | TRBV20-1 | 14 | CSARLVSSYNEQFF | TGCAGTGCTAGACTGGTGAGCTCCTACAATGAGCAGTTCTTC
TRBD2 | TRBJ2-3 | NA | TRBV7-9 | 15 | CASSWTSGRLLTQYF | TGTGCCAGCAGTTGGACTAGCGGGAGACTTCTGACGCAGTATTTT
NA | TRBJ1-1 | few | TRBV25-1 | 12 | CASSEGYTEAFF | TGTGCCAGCAGTGAAGGTTACACTGAAGCTTTCTTT
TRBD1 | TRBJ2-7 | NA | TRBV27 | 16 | CASRGHLGQFTYEQYF | TGTGCCAGCAGGGGGCACCTGGGACAGTTTACCTACGAGCAGTACTTC
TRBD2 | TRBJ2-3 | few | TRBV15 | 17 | CATSTNKREWSTDTQYF | TGTGCCACCAGCACAAACAAGCGGGAGTGGAGCACAGATACGCAGTATTTT
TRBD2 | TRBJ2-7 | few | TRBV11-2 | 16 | CASSAGLAGVGYEQYF | TGTGCCAGCAGCGCGGGGCTAGCGGGAGTAGGCTACGAGCAGTACTTC
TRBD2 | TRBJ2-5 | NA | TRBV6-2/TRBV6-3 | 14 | CASRQSGRQETQYF | TGTGCCAGCAGGCAGAGCGGGAGGCAAGAGACCCAGTACTTC
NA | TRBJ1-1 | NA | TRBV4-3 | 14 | CASSNQLKNTEAFF | TGCGCCAGCAGTAATCAGCTCAAGAACACTGAAGCTTTCTTT
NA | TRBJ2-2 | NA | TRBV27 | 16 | CASSLSGLQNTGELFF | TGTGCCAGCAGTTTATCAGGGCTCCAGAACACCGGGGAGCTGTTTTTT
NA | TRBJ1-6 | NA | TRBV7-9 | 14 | CASSLAEVASPLHF | TGTGCCAGCAGCTTAGCTGAGGTTGCCTCACCCCTCCACTTT
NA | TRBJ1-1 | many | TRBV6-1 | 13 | CASSSRGVGEAFF | TGTGCCAGCAGCTCAAGGGGAGTGGGTGAAGCTTTCTTT
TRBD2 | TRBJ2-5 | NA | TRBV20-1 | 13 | CSANPGLKETQYF | TGCAGTGCTAACCCGGGACTAAAAGAGACCCAGTACTTC
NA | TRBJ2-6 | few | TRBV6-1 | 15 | CASSPPGSGANVLTF | TGTGCCAGCAGTCCCCCAGGCTCTGGGGCCAACGTCCTGACTTTC
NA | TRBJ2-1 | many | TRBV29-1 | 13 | CSVVPARDNEQFF | TGCAGCGTTGTTCCCGCCAGGGACAATGAGCAGTTCTTC
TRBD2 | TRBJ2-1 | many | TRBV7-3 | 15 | CASSTRLAGVNEQFF | TGTGCCAGCAGCACCCGACTAGCGGGAGTCAATGAGCAGTTCTTC
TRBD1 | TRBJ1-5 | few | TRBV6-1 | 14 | CASKGQGGSEPQHF | TGTGCCAGCAAGGGACAGGGGGGTTCGGAGCCCCAGCATTTT
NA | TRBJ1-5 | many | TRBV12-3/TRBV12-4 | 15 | CASSTTGYSNQPQHF | TGTGCCAGCAGTACCACAGGGTATAGCAATCAGCCCCAGCATTTT
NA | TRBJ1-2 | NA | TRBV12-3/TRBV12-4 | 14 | CASSFGRGYYGYTF | TGTGCCAGCAGCTTCGGAAGGGGCTACTATGGCTACACCTTC
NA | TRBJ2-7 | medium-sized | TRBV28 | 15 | CASSFRLGGPREQYF | TGTGCCAGCAGTTTTAGGTTGGGGGGCCCGAGGGAGCAGTACTTC
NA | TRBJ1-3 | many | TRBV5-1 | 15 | CASKETEISGNTIYF | TGCGCCAGCAAGGAAACAGAGATCTCTGGAAACACCATATATTTT
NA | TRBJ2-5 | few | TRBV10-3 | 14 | CAISLRADQETQYF | TGTGCCATCAGCCTCCGGGCGGACCAAGAGACCCAGTACTTC
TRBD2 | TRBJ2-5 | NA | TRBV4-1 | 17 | CASSQVLAGGVGETQYF | TGCGCCAGCAGCCAAGTACTAGCGGGGGGCGTGGGGGAGACCCAGTACTTC
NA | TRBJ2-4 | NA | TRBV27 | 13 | CASDLLQENIQYF | TGTGCCAGCGACCTGCTCCAAGAAAACATTCAGTACTTC
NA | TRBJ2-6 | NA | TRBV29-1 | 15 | CSVGNEFTGANVLTF | TGCAGCGTTGGGAACGAGTTTACTGGGGCCAACGTCCTGACTTTC
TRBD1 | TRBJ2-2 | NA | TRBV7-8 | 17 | CASSFPQGQGDTGELFF | TGTGCCAGCAGCTTCCCCCAGGGACAGGGCGACACCGGGGAGCTGTTTTTT
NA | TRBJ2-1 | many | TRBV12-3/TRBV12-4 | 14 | CASKPLGGYNEQFF | TGTGCCAGCAAACCTCTCGGAGGGTACAATGAGCAGTTCTTC
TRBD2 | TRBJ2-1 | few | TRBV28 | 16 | CASSASGRTTYNEQFF | TGTGCCAGCAGCGCTAGCGGGAGGACCACCTACAATGAGCAGTTCTTC
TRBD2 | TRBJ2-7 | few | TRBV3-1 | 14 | CASSPREGLYEQYF | TGTGCCAGCAGCCCGCGGGAGGGCCTCTACGAGCAGTACTTC
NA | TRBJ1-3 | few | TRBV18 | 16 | CASSPWNSGSGNTIYF | TGTGCCAGCTCACCATGGAACTCCGGCTCTGGAAACACCATATATTTT
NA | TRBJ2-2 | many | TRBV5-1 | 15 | CASSARRGNTGELFF | TGCGCCAGCAGCGCCCGGCGGGGGAACACCGGGGAGCTGTTTTTT
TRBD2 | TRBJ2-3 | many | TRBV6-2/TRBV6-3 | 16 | CASRARAGVSYSTQYF | TGTGCCAGCAGGGCCCGAGCGGGAGTTTCTTATTCTACGCAGTATTTT
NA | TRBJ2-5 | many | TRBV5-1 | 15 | CASSLVVGKQETQYF | TGCGCCAGCAGCTTGGTGGTTGGGAAACAAGAGACCCAGTACTTC
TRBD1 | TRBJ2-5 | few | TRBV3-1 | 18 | CASSQDRGRGQHQETQYF | TGTGCCAGCAGCCAAGATAGAGGAAGGGGACAGCACCAAGAGACCCAGTACTTC
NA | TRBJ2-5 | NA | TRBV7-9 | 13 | CASSLMDSETQYF | TGTGCCAGCAGCTTAATGGACAGTGAGACCCAGTACTTC